What follows are 27 T cell receptor beta chains derived from one specimen sequenced in a study of vaccination and CD4 T cells after COVID-19 (dated 2022 in TCRdb). Explained via the paper, the treatment or condition label denotes: approximately 10-day PBMC culture with coronavirus spike peptide pools or control peptides (ViraFEST assay). Antigens for these TCRs are unknown. The method was PCR. TCRdb lists the instrument as Illumina iSeq 100. At the Johns Hopkins FTIC core, DNA from the cultured CD4+ T cells underwent TCR sequencing with the Oncomine TCR Beta short-read assay. Through fastp at Q25 and MiXCR, TCRdb rebuilt clones from the public reads, retaining in-frame beta chains. Identical CDR3 proteins give one entry, which carries the most common genes and DNA. Within this sample are 15,000 to 20,000 distinct CDR3 sequences, with about 55% of them counted one time only. About 9.8% of the sample is taken by the ten largest.

Material: CD4+ T cells from blood, cultured in vitro. Receptors were obtained from a human donor who had recovered from COVID-19.

This clonotype turned up a few times. The genes are TRBV6-1 and TRBJ1-2, with TRBD1 identical over 12 bases. Trimming at V came to 5 bases and at J to 4 bases, leaving 8 bases not matched to a gene. Germline CDR1 and CDR2: MNHNS and SASEGT. CDR3 length: 16 residues. Written as DNA, the CDR3 is TGTGCCAGCAGTCCCCCCGGGACAGGGGGCTCCTATGGCTACACCTTC. Protein product: CASSPPGTGGSYGYTF.

The chain uses TRBV30 and TRBJ1-6; D unresolved. Germline assignment: CDR1 GTSNPN and CDR2 SVGIG (reference sequence). This CDR3 is 14 amino acids long. V gave up 5 bases and J gave up 7 bases, with 15 bases separating them. The CDR3 region is CAWGLGSDNSPLHF. CDR3 nucleotides: TGTGCCTGGGGACTCGGGTCGGACAATTCACCCCTCCACTTT.

The rearrangement uses TRBV4-1 and TRBJ1-1, with D possibly TRBD1 on 5 matching bases. V lost 0 bases and J 6 bases, leaving 11 bases between the germline ends. This CDR3 contains 14 residues. CDR1 and CDR2 (germline): MGHRA, YSYEKL. CDR3 nucleotides: TGCGCCAGCAGCCAAGATCCACAAGGGGCTGAAGCTTTCTTT. Its translation is CASSQDPQGAEAFF.

The V and J genes are TRBV7-2 and TRBJ1-5, with TRBD1 matching over 8 bases. Germline CDR1 and CDR2: SGHTA and FQGNSA. V lost 5 bases, J lost 9 bases, and 12 bases stayed unmatched. This CDR3 has 15 amino acids. CDR3 sequence (DNA): TGTGCCAGCAGCCTACAGGGGGGGATGGGGCGGCCCCAGCATTTT. This encodes CASSLQGGMGRPQHF.

This chain uses TRBV5-4 with TRBJ2-4; maybe TRBD1 (6 bases). With 4 bases removed from V and 3 bases from J, the gap between germline ends came to 17 bases. Germline V gene data show CDR1 as SGHNT and CDR2 as YYREEE (reference sequence). The CDR3 has 16 residues. CDR3 protein: CASSPSGAQVKNIQYF. The CDR3 region has the DNA TGTGCCAGCAGCCCGTCAGGGGCGCAGGTCAAAAACATTCAGTACTTC.

The sample holds a few counts of this clonotype. The rearrangement joins TRBV19 to TRBJ1-2; maybe TRBD1 (5 bases). Trimming removed 3 bases from V and 4 bases from J, with 15 bases in between. The CDR3 has 15 residues. Germline CDR1 LNHDA, CDR2 SQIVND (reference sequence). The CDR3 loop reads CASSISRGASYGYTF. CDR3 DNA: TGTGCCAGTAGTATTTCACGTGGGGCCAGCTATGGCTACACCTTC. The full variable domain, its missing parts supplied by reference TRBV19 and TRBJ1-2, is DGGITQSPKYLFRKEGQNVTLSCEQNLNHDAMYWYRQDPGQGLRLIYYSQIVNDFQKGDIAEGYSVSREKKESFPLTVTSAQKNPTAFYLCASSISRGASYGYTFGSGTRLTVV.

The chain combines TRBV19 with TRBJ1-1; TRBD1 matches 8 bases. The V gene end was trimmed by 7 bases and the J gene end by 6 bases; junction bases not matched to a gene: 10. The CDR3 consists of 14 residues. Looked up from germline, CDR1 is LNHDA and CDR2 is SQIVND (reference sequence). The CDR3 DNA sequence: TGTGCCAGTACCATCCAACAGGGGGTTTCTGAAGCTTTCTTT. Translated: CASTIQQGVSEAFF. Using reference TRBV19 and TRBJ1-1 for the parts outside the CDR3, the full variable domain is DGGITQSPKYLFRKEGQNVTLSCEQNLNHDAMYWYRQDPGQGLRLIYYSQIVNDFQKGDIAEGYSVSREKKESFPLTVTSAQKNPTAFYLCASTIQQGVSEAFFGQGTRLTVV.

J is TRBJ1-4 and V is TRBV29-1, with 9 bases lining up with TRBD1. V was clipped by 7 bases and J by 3 bases; unmatched bases: 12. CDR3 size: 16 residues. Germline lookup yields CDR1 SQVTM and CDR2 ANQGSEA. Written as DNA, the CDR3 is TGCAGCGCCCCATTGCCCGGACAGGGGTCTAATGAAAAACTGTTTTTT. Amino acids: CSAPLPGQGSNEKLFF.

This clonotype has a handful of counts. The chain couples TRBV20-1 to TRBJ1-6; the D is unclear. Germline assignment: CDR1 DFQATT and CDR2 SNEGSKA (reference sequence). The V end lost 3 bases, the J end lost 5 bases, and 8 bases lay between the germline ends. The CDR3 is 13 amino acids. CDR3 nucleotide sequence: TGCAGTGCTAGTACGGCCCATAATTCACCCCTCCACTTT. It encodes CSASTAHNSPLHF.

This clonotype has only a few counts. V usage is TRBV7-9 and J usage is TRBJ2-1, with a possible D match to TRBD1 (5 bases). V lost 1 base, J lost 12 bases, and 16 bases lay in between. CDR3 size: 14 residues. Germline values: CDR1 SEHNR, CDR2 FQNEAQ (reference sequence). This CDR3 is CASSLERSPRGQFF. As DNA, the CDR3 is TGTGCCAGCAGCTTAGAGCGTAGTCCAAGGGGGCAGTTCTTC.

The V call is TRBV7-9, the J call TRBJ2-1; TRBD2 matches at 10 bases. The germline CDR1 and CDR2 sequences are SEHNR and FQNEAQ (reference sequence). The CDR3 runs to 18 residues. J gave up 4 bases and V 2 bases, and 11 bases lay outside the gene matches. The CDR3 loop reads CASSLPFRLAGSYNEQFF. The CDR3 DNA sequence: TGTGCCAGCAGCTTACCCTTTAGACTAGCGGGTTCGTACAATGAGCAGTTCTTC.

The genes are TRBV3-1 and TRBJ1-5, with no clear D. The CDR3 has 13 amino acids. V lost 1 base, J lost 7 bases, and 8 bases lay in between. Germline lookup yields CDR1 LGHDT and CDR2 YNNKEL (reference sequence). The CDR3 DNA sequence: TGTGCCAGCAGCCAAGGGAAGGAGCAGCCCCAGCATTTT. It is translated as CASSQGKEQPQHF.

This chain connects TRBV12-3 or TRBV12-4 to TRBJ1-1; 9 nucleotides agree with TRBD1. The CDR3 has 15 residues. V lost 8 bases and J lost 2; bases outside the gene matches: 9. The CDR3 loop reads CASRGPDRGNTEAFF. The CDR3 bases are TGTGCCAGCCGCGGGCCGGACAGGGGAAACACTGAAGCTTTCTTT.

The rearrangement links TRBV28 to TRBJ1-1, with D perhaps matching TRBD1 (5 bases). Per the germline V gene, CDR1 is MDHEN and CDR2 is SYDVKM. This CDR3 has 14 amino acids. The V end was cut by 6 bases, the J end by 0 bases, with 11 bases between. CDR3 loop: CASRYRPLNTEAFF. CDR3 sequence (DNA): TGTGCCAGCAGATACAGGCCACTGAACACTGAAGCTTTCTTT. The full variable domain, with the rest looked up from reference TRBV28 and TRBJ1-1, is DVKVTQSSRYLVKRTGEKVFLECVQDMDHENMFWYRQDPGLGLRLIYFSYDVKMKEKGDIPEGYSVSREKKERFSLILESASTNQTSMYLCASRYRPLNTEAFFGQGTRLTVV.

The gene calls are TRBV29-1 and TRBJ1-5; D ambiguous. The CDR3 sequence is 13 residues long. V lost 5 bases to trimming and J lost 0 bases, with 8 bases between them. CDR1 is SQVTM, CDR2 ANQGSEA, per germline. In nucleotides, the CDR3 is TGCAGCGTTTCGCATAATAGCAATCAGCCCCAGCATTTT. Its protein is CSVSHNSNQPQHF.

V gene TRBV12-3 or TRBV12-4 combines with J gene TRBJ2-5, with TRBD1 matching 7 bases. V trimming: 6 bases; J trimming: 5 bases; junction bases outside the gene matches: 6. The CDR3 spans 13 residues. CDR3 sequence reads: CASSLDRSETQYF. CDR3 DNA sequence: TGTGCCAGCAGCCTGGACAGGTCGGAGACCCAGTACTTC.

The chain has TRBV30 and TRBJ1-1; unclear D gene. Germline-derived CDR1 and CDR2 are GTSNPN and SVGIG (reference sequence). V was clipped by 2 bases and J by 1 base, with 5 bases between them. The CDR3 consists of 12 residues. The CDR3 DNA reads TGTGCCTGGAGTTACCAGAACACTGAAGCTTTCTTT. This encodes CAWSYQNTEAFF.

This clonotype was counted a few times. The chain couples TRBV2 to TRBJ1-2; no clear D. V was shortened by 7 bases and J by 2 bases, with 11 bases between the two germline ends. The CDR3 has 13 amino acids. The germline V gene encodes CDR1 SNHLY and CDR2 FYNNEI. The CDR3 reads CASTPEHNYGYTF. Written as DNA, the CDR3 is TGTGCCAGCACCCCGGAACACAACTATGGCTACACCTTC.

The genes are TRBV19 and TRBJ2-3; no clear D. The CDR3 is 15 amino acids. The germline V gene has CDR1 LNHDA and CDR2 SQIVND (reference sequence). Trimming took off 5 bases at V and 1 base at J, with 13 bases between the two ends. CDR3 DNA: TGTGCCAGTAGTCCCATGCCGGGCGGCACAGATACGCAGTATTTT. Protein product: CASSPMPGGTDTQYF. Using reference TRBV19 and TRBJ2-3 for the parts outside the CDR3, the full variable domain is DGGITQSPKYLFRKEGQNVTLSCEQNLNHDAMYWYRQDPGQGLRLIYYSQIVNDFQKGDIAEGYSVSREKKESFPLTVTSAQKNPTAFYLCASSPMPGGTDTQYFGPGTRLTVL.

The gene calls are TRBV6-4 and TRBJ1-5, with D tentatively TRBD1 (5 bases). V lost 0 bases and J 7 bases, leaving 10 bases between the germline ends. There are 14 residues in the CDR3. Germline CDR1 and CDR2: MRHNA and SNTAGT. The CDR3 coding sequence is TGTGCCAGCAGTGACTCAGGGGAAGGCCAGCCCCAGCATTTT. Translation gives CASSDSGEGQPQHF.

The gene calls are TRBV10-3 and TRBJ2-2, with 8 bases lining up with TRBD2. J was trimmed by 2 bases and V by 11 bases; bases with no gene match: 13. CDR1 ENHRY and CDR2 SYGVKD come from the germline V gene. The CDR3 sequence is 16 residues long. The CDR3 loop reads CAVPSSGGINTGELFF. DNA for the CDR3: TGTGCCGTCCCGAGTTCGGGAGGGATAAACACCGGGGAGCTGTTTTTT.

CDR3 sequence: CASSYLQGMQPQHF. The CDR3 DNA sequence: TGTGCCAGCAGTTACCTGCAGGGGATGCAGCCCCAGCATTTT. This chain connects TRBV6-5 to TRBJ1-5; maybe TRBD1 (6 bases). V shed 2 bases and J shed 7 bases, with 12 bases lying between them. The CDR3 has 14 amino acids. Germline V CDR1 and CDR2: MNHEY, SVGAGI.

The chain combines TRBV27 with TRBJ1-6; D gene ambiguous. The ends were cut back, 6 bases at V and 8 bases at J, with 14 bases in the middle. This CDR3 has 14 residues. Germline V gives CDR1 MNHEY, CDR2 SMNVEV (reference sequence). The CDR3 sequence is CASSGRPGYSPLHF. In DNA, the CDR3 is TGTGCCAGCAGCGGTCGTCCGGGTTATTCACCCCTCCACTTT.

The sample holds a few counts of this clonotype. This chain connects TRBV20-1 to TRBJ2-5; 15 bases agree with TRBD2. The V and J ends lost 4 bases and 0 bases, in that order; junction bases with no gene match: 6. Germline assignment: CDR1 DFQATT and CDR2 SNEGSKA (reference sequence). The CDR3 is made up of 17 amino acids. CDR3 nucleotide sequence: TGCAGTGCTAAGGGACTAGCGGGAGGACCGTACCAAGAGACCCAGTACTTC. Translated, it gives CSAKGLAGGPYQETQYF.

The V gene is TRBV5-1, the J gene TRBJ2-1; a possible D gene is TRBD1 (5 bases). CDR3 length: 14 amino acids. Germline V gives CDR1 SGHRS, CDR2 YFSETQ. Trimming removed 0 bases at V and 2 bases at J, with 6 bases between. The CDR3 bases are TGCGCCAGCAGCTTGGAGGGGACCTACAATGAGCAGTTCTTC. Translating it yields CASSLEGTYNEQFF. Full variable domain (outside the CDR3, taken from reference TRBV5-1 and TRBJ2-1): KAGVTQTPRYLIKTRGQQVTLSCSPISGHRSVSWYQQTPGQGLQFLFEYFSETQRNKGNFPGRFSGRQFSNSRSEMNVSTLELGDSALYLCASSLEGTYNEQFFGPGTRLTVL.

This clonotype was seen a handful of times. The V and J genes are TRBV7-3 and TRBJ2-3, with a possible D match to TRBD1 (7 bases). The CDR3 is 16 residues long. Trimming pared 0 bases from V and 5 bases from J, leaving 15 bases between. Germline CDR1 is SGHTA and CDR2 is FQGTGA. Here the CDR3 DNA reads TGTGCCAGCAGCTTAACAGGGCAGGGGGGCAGAGATACGCAGTATTTT. Protein: CASSLTGQGGRDTQYF.

This chain connects TRBV6-1 to TRBJ1-2, with 7 bases aligning to TRBD1. CDR1 is MNHNS and CDR2 is SASEGT in the germline V gene. The CDR3 length is 14 residues. V shed 6 bases, J shed 6 bases, and the junction held 10 bases outside the gene matches. The CDR3 protein is CASSLLSGQHGYTF. CDR3 nucleotide sequence: TGTGCCAGCAGCCTTCTCTCGGGACAGCATGGCTACACCTTC.